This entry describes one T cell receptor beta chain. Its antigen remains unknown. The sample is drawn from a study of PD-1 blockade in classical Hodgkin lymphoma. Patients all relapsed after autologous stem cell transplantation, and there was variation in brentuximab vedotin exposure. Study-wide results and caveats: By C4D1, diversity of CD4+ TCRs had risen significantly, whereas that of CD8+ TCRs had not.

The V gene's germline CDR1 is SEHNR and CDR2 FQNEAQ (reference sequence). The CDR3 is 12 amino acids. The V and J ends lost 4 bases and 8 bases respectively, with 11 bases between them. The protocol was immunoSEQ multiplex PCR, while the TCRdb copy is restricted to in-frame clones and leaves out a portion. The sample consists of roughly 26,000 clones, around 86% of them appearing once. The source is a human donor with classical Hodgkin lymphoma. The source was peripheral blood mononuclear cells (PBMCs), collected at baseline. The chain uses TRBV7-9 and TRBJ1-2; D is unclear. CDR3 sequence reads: CASSSTPTGYTF. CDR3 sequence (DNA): TGTGCCAGCAGCTCCACCCCGACAGGCTACACCTTC.